This entry lists 25 T cell receptor beta chains sequenced from one sample in a study of PD-L1 blockade in urothelial cancer. Time point described: pretreatment peripheral blood. Here immunoSEQ multiplex PCR was the method, and the copy in TCRdb shows in-frame clones only, minus some. The repertoire holds 40,000 to 60,000 clones, about 86% seen once, with approximately 3% in the top ten. The input for sequencing was PBMCs, taken around atezolizumab (anti-PD-L1) treatment. All receptors come from a man between 65 and 85 years old with urothelial cancer.

The chain recombines TRBV15 with TRBJ2-1; maybe TRBD2 (5 bases). Germline CDR1 and CDR2: LNHNV and YYDKDF (reference sequence). The CDR3 has 14 amino acids. V gave up 1 base and J gave up 9 bases, with 13 bases separating them. CDR3 sequence (DNA): TGTGCCACCAGCAGAGGCGAAGGAGGAGTTGAGCAGTTCTTC. Translation gives CATSRGEGGVEQFF.

This clone was counted a few times. The chain uses TRBV9 and TRBJ2-7, with D hard to call. Germline assignment: CDR1 SGDLS and CDR2 YYNGEE. Trimming took 0 bases from V and 1 from J, leaving 8 bases between them. The CDR3 consists of 14 residues. The CDR3 DNA reads TGTGCCAGCAGCGTAGCAGACACATCCTACGAGCAGTACTTC. It is translated as CASSVADTSYEQYF.

V and J are TRBV2 and TRBJ2-6, with TRBD1 matching 7 bases. Germline trimming cut 4 bases from V and 3 bases from J; bases unmatched to any gene: 9. Germline CDR1 reads SNHLY; CDR2 reads FYNNEI. The CDR3 length is 17 residues. The DNA of the CDR3 is TGTGCCAGCAGTGGGCCGCGACAGGGTGGTGGGGCCAACGTCCTGACTTTC. Translation gives CASSGPRQGGGANVLTF.

The V and J genes are TRBV30 and TRBJ1-3, with 7 bases that match TRBD1. Germline-derived CDR1 and CDR2 are GTSNPN and SVGIG (reference sequence). CDR3 size: 16 residues. Trimming cost V 3 bases and J 2 bases; bases outside gene matches: 10. CDR3: CAWRGRQGFPGNTIYF. The CDR3 DNA is TGTGCCTGGAGGGGGAGACAGGGATTTCCTGGAAACACCATATATTTT. The full variable domain, with the rest looked up from reference TRBV30 and TRBJ1-3, is SQTIHQWPATLVQPVGSPLSLECTVEGTSNPNLYWYRQAAGRGLQLLFYSVGIGQISSEVPQNLSASRPQDRQFILSSKKLLLSDSGFYLCAWRGRQGFPGNTIYFGEGSWLTVV.

The chain combines TRBV5-6 with TRBJ2-7, with 9 positions matching TRBD1. Per the germline V gene, CDR1 is SGHDT and CDR2 is YYEEEE. V shed 3 bases and J 5 bases; nucleotides not matched to a gene: 9. The CDR3 covers 15 residues. The CDR3 DNA is TGTGCCAGCAGCTCGTACGGACAGGGGAAAAACGAGCAGTACTTC. Its translation is CASSSYGQGKNEQYF.

The chain couples TRBV5-1 to TRBJ2-2, with D possibly matching TRBD2 (5 bases). V lost 4 bases and J lost 0, with 10 bases in between. The CDR3 is 15 residues long. Germline CDR1 is SGHRS and CDR2 is YFSETQ. CDR3 nucleotide sequence: TGCGCCAGCAGCGGCGGACTCTCGAACACCGGGGAGCTGTTTTTT. This sequence encodes CASSGGLSNTGELFF.

The chain combines TRBV28 with TRBJ1-2; the match to TRBD1 covers 8 bases. Per the germline V gene, CDR1 is MDHEN and CDR2 is SYDVKM. With V trimmed by 6 bases and J by 8 bases, 14 bases remained unmatched. The CDR3 length is 15 residues. This CDR3 reads CASRILGTGNGGYTF. In nucleotides, the CDR3 is TGTGCCAGCAGAATTCTAGGGACAGGCAATGGGGGCTACACCTTC.

A few counts support this clone. This sequence joins TRBV30 and TRBJ1-2; 8 bases agree with TRBD1. Germline CDR1 reads GTSNPN; CDR2 reads SVGIG (reference sequence). V was clipped by 4 bases and J by 5 bases; unmatched bases: 6. The CDR3 is made up of 13 amino acids. The CDR3 here is CAWTRTGMYGYTF. The CDR3 region has the DNA TGTGCCTGGACCCGGACAGGGATGTATGGCTACACCTTC.

This chain connects TRBV18 to TRBJ2-5; a weak D match, TRBD1 (6 bases). Germline loops: CDR1 KGHSH, CDR2 LQKENI. Trimming took off 4 bases at V and 5 bases at J, with 11 bases between the two ends. The CDR3 contains 13 residues. CDR3 nucleotide sequence: TGTGCCAGCTCACACGAAACAGGGGAGACCCAGTACTTC. Residues: CASSHETGETQYF.

This chain links TRBV7-3 with TRBJ2-1, with TRBD2 matching over 8 bases. CDR1 is SGHTA and CDR2 is FQGTGA in the germline V gene. Trimming removed 5 bases from V and 12 bases from J; junction bases left unmatched: 15. The CDR3 runs to 15 residues. The CDR3 is CASSPNREGYWGQFF. In DNA, the CDR3 is TGTGCCAGCAGCCCCAACCGGGAGGGTTACTGGGGGCAGTTCTTC.

The chain couples TRBV15 to TRBJ2-5; D is perhaps TRBD1 (5 bases). From germline, CDR1 is LNHNV and CDR2 YYDKDF (reference sequence). The CDR3 consists of 13 residues. V lost 6 bases to trimming and J lost 5 bases, with 13 bases between them. CDR3 amino acids: CATSFRVQETQYF. The CDR3 region has the DNA TGTGCCACCAGTTTCAGGGTTCAGGAGACCCAGTACTTC.

This clone was observed once. Written as DNA, the CDR3 is TGTGCCAGCAGCCTGGACAGTCAAGCTTTCTTT. This codes for CASSLDSQAFF. The V call is TRBV5-4, the J call TRBJ1-1, with D possibly matching TRBD1 (6 bases). The CDR3 runs 11 residues. V was trimmed by 4 bases and J by 9 bases, leaving 10 bases between them. CDR1 is SGHNT, CDR2 YYREEE, per germline (reference sequence).

The genes are TRBV27 and TRBJ1-5; D is undetermined. The CDR3 length is 16 residues. V shed 1 base and J shed 1 base, with 11 bases lying between them. Germline V gene data show CDR1 as MNHEY and CDR2 as SMNVEV (reference sequence). CDR3: CASSLLWGGSNQPQHF. Here the CDR3 DNA reads TGTGCCAGCAGTTTATTGTGGGGAGGAAGCAATCAGCCCCAGCATTTT.

This chain connects TRBV9 to TRBJ1-2; D gene uncertain. V dropped 0 bases and J dropped 8 bases, with 11 bases sitting between them. The CDR3 spans 13 residues. Per the germline V gene, CDR1 is SGDLS and CDR2 is YYNGEE. The CDR3 region is CASSVGRVGGYTF. CDR3 in DNA: TGTGCCAGCAGCGTAGGGCGGGTAGGGGGCTACACCTTC.

The J gene is TRBJ1-1, the V gene TRBV6-5; 7 bases agree with TRBD1. Germline CDR1 and CDR2: MNHEY and SVGAGI. Trimming cost V 6 bases and J 4 bases; bases outside gene matches: 11. The CDR3 runs 15 residues. CDR3 sequence reads: CASSGEGAISTEAFF. For the CDR3, the DNA is TGTGCCAGCAGCGGAGAGGGGGCGATCAGCACTGAAGCTTTCTTT.

The V call is TRBV5-4, the J call TRBJ2-7; TRBD2 matches at 9 bases. The germline V gene encodes CDR1 SGHNT and CDR2 YYREEE (reference sequence). After removal of 2 bases from V and 2 bases from J, the junction contained 5 bases not matched to a gene. This CDR3 is 15 amino acids long. This chain's CDR3 is CASSFPGTSTYEQYF. The CDR3 nucleotides are TGTGCCAGCAGCTTCCCCGGGACTAGCACCTACGAGCAGTACTTC. The full variable domain, rest sourced from reference TRBV5-4 and TRBJ2-7, is ETGVTQSPTHLIKTRGQQVTLRCSSQSGHNTVSWYQQALGQGPQFIFQYYREEENGRGNFPPRFSGLQFPNYSSELNVNALELDDSALYLCASSFPGTSTYEQYFGPGTRLTVT.

The chain couples TRBV5-1 to TRBJ2-7, with D perhaps TRBD1 (6 bases). The CDR3 covers 15 residues. Germline CDR1 is SGHRS and CDR2 is YFSETQ. V lost 3 bases, J lost 0 bases, and 13 bases lay in between. The CDR3 nucleotides read TGCGCCAGCAGCTGGGGGACACCTCCCTCCTACGAGCAGTACTTC. Translated, it gives CASSWGTPPSYEQYF.

This chain connects TRBV2 to TRBJ1-1; D is undetermined. Germline CDR1 SNHLY, CDR2 FYNNEI. The CDR3 length is 14 residues. V was cut by 3 bases and J by 5 bases, with 13 bases left in between. DNA of the CDR3: TGTGCCAGCAGTGACAACCTCTCGGGGACTGAAGCTTTCTTT. Its protein is CASSDNLSGTEAFF.

The chain carries TRBV7-2 and TRBJ2-1; weak D call: TRBD2 (6 bases). Trimming shortened V by 1 base and J by 9 bases, and 19 bases separated the two germline ends. The CDR3 covers 16 residues. Germline-derived CDR1 and CDR2 are SGHTA and FQGNSA. The CDR3 protein is CASSLGGTSLQGEQFF. The CDR3 DNA follows: TGTGCCAGCAGCTTAGGAGGGACTTCTCTCCAGGGTGAGCAGTTCTTC.

CDR3 protein: CASSIRAGQYNYGYTF. The CDR3 coding sequence is TGTGCCAGTAGTATTAGAGCAGGGCAATATAACTATGGCTACACCTTC. This chain uses TRBV19 with TRBJ1-2, with a possible D match to TRBD1 (5 bases). Per germline, CDR1 LNHDA and CDR2 SQIVND (reference sequence). This CDR3 is 16 amino acids long. The V gene lost 3 bases and the J gene lost 1 base, with 15 bases spanning the gap.

The genes are TRBV7-2 and TRBJ1-1; D is unclear. This CDR3 contains 13 residues. CDR1 and CDR2 (germline): SGHTA, FQGNSA. V lost 4 bases and J 1 base, leaving 7 bases between the germline ends. In DNA form, the CDR3 reads TGTGCCAGCAGCTCCCAAGCGAACACTGAAGCTTTCTTT. Translated, it gives CASSSQANTEAFF.

The CDR3 protein is CASSVKGAGNTIYF. The DNA of the CDR3 is TGTGCCAGCAGCGTTAAGGGGGCAGGAAACACCATATATTTT. V is TRBV9 and J is TRBJ1-3, with 7 bases identical to TRBD1. With V trimmed by 2 bases and J by 4 bases, 3 bases remained unmatched. The CDR3 spans 14 residues. Germline values: CDR1 SGDLS, CDR2 YYNGEE. The whole variable domain, remainder taken from reference TRBV9 and TRBJ1-3, is DSGVTQTPKHLITATGQRVTLRCSPRSGDLSVYWYQQSLDQGLQFLIQYYNGEERAKGNILERFSAQQFPDLHSELNLSSLELGDSALYFCASSVKGAGNTIYFGEGSWLTVV.

The chain links TRBV18 to TRBJ1-2; 7 bases agree with TRBD1. The CDR3 covers 14 residues. V lost 3 bases and J lost 5; bases outside the gene matches: 6. Germline CDR1 and CDR2: KGHSH and LQKENI. This CDR3 is CASSPQGERYGYTF. The CDR3 region has the DNA TGTGCCAGCTCACCGCAGGGGGAGCGATATGGCTACACCTTC.

The rearrangement uses TRBV5-6 and TRBJ2-5, with D hard to call. The CDR3 has 13 amino acids. CDR1 SGHDT and CDR2 YYEEEE come from the germline V gene. V lost 4 bases and J 4 bases, leaving 11 bases between the germline ends. CDR3: CASSPSNRETQYF. CDR3 bases: TGTGCCAGCAGCCCCTCGAACAGAGAGACCCAGTACTTC. Supplemented by reference TRBV5-6 and TRBJ2-5, the full variable domain reads DAGVTQSPTHLIKTRGQQVTLRCSPKSGHDTVSWYQQALGQGPQFIFQYYEEEERQRGNFPDRFSGHQFPNYSSELNVNALLLGDSALYLCASSPSNRETQYFGPGTRLLVL.

This clone has just a few counts. The chain joins TRBV5-4 to TRBJ2-7, with 9 positions matching TRBD1. Germline CDR1 reads SGHNT; CDR2 reads YYREEE (reference sequence). V gave up 4 bases and J gave up 3 bases; unmatched junction bases: 8. This CDR3 region has 15 residues. CDR3: CASSIPGQGLYEQYF. DNA of the CDR3: TGTGCCAGCAGCATACCGGGACAGGGACTCTACGAGCAGTACTTC.